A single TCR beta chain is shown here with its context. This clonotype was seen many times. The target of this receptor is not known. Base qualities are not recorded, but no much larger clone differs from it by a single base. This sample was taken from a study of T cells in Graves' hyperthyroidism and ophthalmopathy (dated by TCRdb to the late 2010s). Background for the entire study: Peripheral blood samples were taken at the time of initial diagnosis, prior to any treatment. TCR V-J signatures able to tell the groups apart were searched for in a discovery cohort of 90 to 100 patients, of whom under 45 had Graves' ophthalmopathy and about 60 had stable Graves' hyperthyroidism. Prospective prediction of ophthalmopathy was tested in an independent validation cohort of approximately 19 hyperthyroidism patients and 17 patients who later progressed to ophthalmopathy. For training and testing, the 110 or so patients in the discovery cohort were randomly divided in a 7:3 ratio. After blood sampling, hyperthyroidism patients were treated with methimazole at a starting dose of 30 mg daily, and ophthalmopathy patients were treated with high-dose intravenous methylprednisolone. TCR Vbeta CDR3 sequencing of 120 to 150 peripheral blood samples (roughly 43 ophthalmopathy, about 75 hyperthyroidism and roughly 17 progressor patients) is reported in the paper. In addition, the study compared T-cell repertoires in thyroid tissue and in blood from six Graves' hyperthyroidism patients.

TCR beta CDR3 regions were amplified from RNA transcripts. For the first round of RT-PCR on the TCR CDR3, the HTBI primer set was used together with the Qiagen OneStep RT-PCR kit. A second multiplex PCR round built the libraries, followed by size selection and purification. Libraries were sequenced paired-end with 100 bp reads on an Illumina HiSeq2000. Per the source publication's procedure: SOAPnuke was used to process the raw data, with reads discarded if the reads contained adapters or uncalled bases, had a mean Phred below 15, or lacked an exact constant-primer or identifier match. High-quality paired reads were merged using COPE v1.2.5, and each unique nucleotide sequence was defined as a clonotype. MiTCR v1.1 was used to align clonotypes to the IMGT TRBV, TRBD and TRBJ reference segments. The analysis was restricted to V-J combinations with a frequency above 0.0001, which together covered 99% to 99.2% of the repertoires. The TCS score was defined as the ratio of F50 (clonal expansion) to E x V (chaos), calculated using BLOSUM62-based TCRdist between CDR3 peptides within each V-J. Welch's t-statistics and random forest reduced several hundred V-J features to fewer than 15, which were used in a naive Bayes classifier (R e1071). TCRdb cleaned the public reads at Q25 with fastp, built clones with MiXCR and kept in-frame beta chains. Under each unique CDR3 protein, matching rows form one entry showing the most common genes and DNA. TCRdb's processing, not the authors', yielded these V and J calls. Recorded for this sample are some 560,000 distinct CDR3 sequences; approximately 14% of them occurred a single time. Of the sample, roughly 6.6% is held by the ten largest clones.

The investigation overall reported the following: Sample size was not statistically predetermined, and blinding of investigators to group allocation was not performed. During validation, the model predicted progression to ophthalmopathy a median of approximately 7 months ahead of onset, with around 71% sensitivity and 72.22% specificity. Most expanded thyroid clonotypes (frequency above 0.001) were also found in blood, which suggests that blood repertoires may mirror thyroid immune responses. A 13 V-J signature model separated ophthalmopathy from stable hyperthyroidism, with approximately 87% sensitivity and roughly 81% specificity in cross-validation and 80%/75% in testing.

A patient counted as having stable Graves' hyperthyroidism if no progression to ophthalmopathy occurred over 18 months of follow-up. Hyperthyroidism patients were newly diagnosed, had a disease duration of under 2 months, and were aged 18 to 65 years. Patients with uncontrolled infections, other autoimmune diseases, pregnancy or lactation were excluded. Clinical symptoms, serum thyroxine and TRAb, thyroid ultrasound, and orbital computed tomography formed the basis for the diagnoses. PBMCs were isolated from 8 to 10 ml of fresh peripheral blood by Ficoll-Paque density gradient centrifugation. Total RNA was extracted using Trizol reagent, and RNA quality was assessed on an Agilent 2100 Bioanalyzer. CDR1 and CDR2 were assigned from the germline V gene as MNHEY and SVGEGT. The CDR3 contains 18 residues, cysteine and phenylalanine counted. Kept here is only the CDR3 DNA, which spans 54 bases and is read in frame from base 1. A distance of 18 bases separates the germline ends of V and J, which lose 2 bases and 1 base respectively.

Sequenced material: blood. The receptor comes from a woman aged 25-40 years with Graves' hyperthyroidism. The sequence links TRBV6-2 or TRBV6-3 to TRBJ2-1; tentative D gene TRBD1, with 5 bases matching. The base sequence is TGTGCCAGCAGTTACGCCACCGACAGCGCAATTTCCTACAATGAGCAGTTCTTC. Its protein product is CASSYATDSAISYNEQFF.